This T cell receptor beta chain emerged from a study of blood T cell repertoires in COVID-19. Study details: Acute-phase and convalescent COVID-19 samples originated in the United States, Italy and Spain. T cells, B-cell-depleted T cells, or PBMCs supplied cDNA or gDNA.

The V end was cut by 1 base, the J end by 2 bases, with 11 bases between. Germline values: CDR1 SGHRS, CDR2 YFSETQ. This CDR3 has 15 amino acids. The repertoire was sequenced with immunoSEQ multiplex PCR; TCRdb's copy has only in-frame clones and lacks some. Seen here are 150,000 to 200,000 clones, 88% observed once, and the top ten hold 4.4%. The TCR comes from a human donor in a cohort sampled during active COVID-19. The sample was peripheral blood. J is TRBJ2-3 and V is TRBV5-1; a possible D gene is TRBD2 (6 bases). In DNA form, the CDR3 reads TGCGCCAGCAGCTTGTGGGGCGGGACCACAGATACGCAGTATTTT. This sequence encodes CASSLWGGTTDTQYF. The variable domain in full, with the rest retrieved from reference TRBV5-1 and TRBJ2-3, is KAGVTQTPRYLIKTRGQQVTLSCSPISGHRSVSWYQQTPGQGLQFLFEYFSETQRNKGNFPGRFSGRQFSNSRSEMNVSTLELGDSALYLCASSLWGGTTDTQYFGPGTRLTVL.